The T cell receptor (beta chain) under discussion was sequenced for a study of human T cells and chemical hapten exposure. TCRdb re-analysed the RACE reads in MiXCR, keeping a single row per CDR3 protein. The table shows about 120,000 distinct CDR3 sequences, with 9% to 13% occurring only once. CDR3 length: 14 residues. From germline, CDR1 is DFQATT and CDR2 SNEGSKA (reference sequence). Germline trimming cut 3 bases from V and 3 bases from J; bases unmatched to any gene: 6. Sample time point: patch test 1, 2 weeks after DPC sensitization. Treatment indicated: therapeutic diphenylcyclopropenone sensitization with weekly scalp DPC. The table lists this clonotype with a few counts.

The TCR comes from a woman between 50 and 59 years old with alopecia areata. Some clones in this sample may be carry-over from other donors' samples. This rearrangement joins TRBV20-1 to TRBJ2-7; TRBD1 matches at 9 bases. The specimen comprised whole blood, sampled in connection with sensitization to the hapten diphenylcyclopropenone (DPC). CDR3 coding DNA: TGCAGTGCTAGGCGGACAGGGGTACTCTACGAGCAGTACTTC. Encoded protein: CSARRTGVLYEQYF.